One sample yielded the 16 T cell receptor beta chains listed below, sequenced in a study of patients and donors after allogeneic stem cell transplantation. TCRdb processed the RT-PCR reads anew with MiXCR; each CDR3 protein has one entry. Of more than 850,000 distinct CDR3 sequences listed, roughly 18% are singletons. Sequencing was done on a sample of blood, either unsorted or a sorted T cell fraction (not recorded which). These receptors all come from a human donor who was either an allogeneic HSCT recipient or a stem cell or donor lymphocyte infusion donor (not recorded which). It is not recorded whose cells these are; they may come from a transplant donor.

This clonotype turned up a few times. The chain employs TRBV6-2 or TRBV6-3 and TRBJ1-3; unclear D gene. This CDR3 contains 15 residues. Germline lookup yields CDR1 MNHEY and CDR2 SVGEGT. V was clipped by 2 bases and J by 0 bases, with 8 bases between them. DNA for the CDR3: TGTGCCAGCAGTTACCCGGCGGTCTCTGGAAACACCATATATTTT. Translating it yields CASSYPAVSGNTIYF.

The gene calls are TRBV15 and TRBJ2-3, with TRBD1 matching 9 bases. The CDR3 is 16 amino acids. Losses at the gene ends were 5 bases for V and 3 bases for J; bases not matched to a gene: 9. Per the germline V gene, CDR1 is LNHNV and CDR2 is YYDKDF (reference sequence). The CDR3 region has the DNA TGTGCCACCAGCCCGAGGGGCGGACAGGGGACAGATACGCAGTATTTT. Translation: CATSPRGGQGTDTQYF. Full variable domain (missing parts from reference TRBV15 and TRBJ2-3): DAMVIQNPRYQVTQFGKPVTLSCSQTLNHNVMYWYQQKSSQAPKLLFHYYDKDFNNEADTPDNFQSRRPNTSFCFLDIRSPGLGDTAMYLCATSPRGGQGTDTQYFGPGTRLTVL.

A few counts support this clonotype. The chain links TRBV20-1 to TRBJ2-1; D is unclear. CDR3 size: 17 residues. V shed 3 bases and J shed 0 bases, with 18 bases lying between them. Per germline, CDR1 DFQATT and CDR2 SNEGSKA (reference sequence). The CDR3 DNA is TGCAGTGCTAGGAAGGGTGGTAGAACGAGCTCCTACAATGAGCAGTTCTTC. This translates into CSARKGGRTSSYNEQFF.

There are a few counts of this clonotype. The chain is built from TRBV27 and TRBJ2-4; no clear D. Germline V gene data show CDR1 as MNHEY and CDR2 as SMNVEV (reference sequence). This CDR3 contains 13 residues. Trimming shortened V by 5 bases and J by 5 bases, and 10 bases separated the two germline ends. This chain's CDR3 is CASSKSSQNIQYF. The CDR3 nucleotides read TGTGCCAGCAGTAAATCGAGCCAAAACATTCAGTACTTC.

This clonotype was seen only a few times. This chain joins TRBV10-3 and TRBJ1-1; 7 bases are shared with TRBD1. Trimming cost V 6 bases and J 6 bases; bases outside gene matches: 4. This CDR3 is 12 amino acids long. Germline assignment: CDR1 ENHRY and CDR2 SYGVKD. The CDR3 reads CAIRGTEAEAFF. Here the CDR3 DNA reads TGTGCCATCAGGGGGACAGAGGCTGAAGCTTTCTTT.

The gene calls are TRBV29-1 and TRBJ1-1; D is perhaps TRBD1 (6 bases). Germline-derived CDR1 and CDR2 are SQVTM and ANQGSEA. CDR3 length equals 12 residues. Deletions cut 6 bases from V and 5 bases from J, with 13 bases between. CDR3 in amino acids: CSVSTGRTEAFF. In DNA form, the CDR3 reads TGCAGCGTCTCTACAGGGCGAACTGAAGCTTTCTTT.

This clonotype was counted a few times. The chain combines TRBV6-2 or TRBV6-3 with TRBJ2-2, with 10 bases aligning to TRBD2. The V segment lost 4 bases and the J segment 1 base; nucleotides outside the gene matches: 6. Germline V CDR1 and CDR2: MNHEY, SVGEGT. The CDR3 loop spans 17 amino acids. The CDR3 bases are TGTGCCAGCAGTTCCCAACTAGCGGGGATGAACACCGGGGAGCTGTTTTTT. Translation gives CASSSQLAGMNTGELFF.

The chain is built from TRBV11-1 and TRBJ2-7; D remains unclear. The length of the CDR3 is 15 residues. Germline lookup yields CDR1 SGHAT and CDR2 FQDESV (reference sequence). Trimming pared 5 bases from V and 5 bases from J, leaving 19 bases between. The CDR3 here is CASSAPRAPEDEQYF. DNA for the CDR3: TGTGCCAGCAGCGCCCCTCGAGCTCCAGAGGACGAGCAGTACTTC. Full variable domain (rest looked up from reference TRBV11-1 and TRBJ2-7): EAEVAQSPRYKITEKSQAVAFWCDPISGHATLYWYRQILGQGPELLVQFQDESVVDDSQLPKDRFSAERLKGVDSTLKIQPAELGDSAMYLCASSAPRAPEDEQYFGPGTRLTVT.

This clonotype has a handful of counts. CDR3 protein: CAWGRAYSNQPQHF. As DNA, the CDR3 is TGTGCCTGGGGCCGGGCTTATAGCAATCAGCCCCAGCATTTT. V and J are TRBV30 and TRBJ1-5; D remains unclear. The CDR3 consists of 14 residues. Germline CDR1 is GTSNPN and CDR2 is SVGIG (reference sequence). With 5 bases removed from V and 0 bases from J, the gap between germline ends came to 11 bases.

This clonotype was recorded a few times. This rearrangement joins TRBV7-2 to TRBJ1-6, with D hard to call. This CDR3 comprises 13 residues. Germline V CDR1 and CDR2: SGHTA, FQGNSA. Trimming shortened V by 3 bases and J by 6 bases, and 6 bases separated the two germline ends. The CDR3, as DNA: TGTGCCAGCAGCTTGGCAGCTAATTCACCCCTCCACTTT. It is translated as CASSLAANSPLHF. The full variable domain, with the rest looked up from reference TRBV7-2 and TRBJ1-6, is GAGVSQSPSNKVTEKGKDVELRCDPISGHTALYWYRQSLGQGLEFLIYFQGNSAPDKSGLPSDRFSAERTGGSVSTLTIQRTQQEDSAVYLCASSLAANSPLHFGNGTRLTVT.

This chain's CDR3 is CASSLEGGKFAEAFF. DNA of the CDR3: TGTGCCAGCAGCTTAGAGGGAGGGAAGTTCGCTGAAGCTTTCTTT. The gene calls are TRBV7-2 and TRBJ1-1; D is undetermined. This CDR3 is built from 15 residues. Germline-derived CDR1 and CDR2 are SGHTA and FQGNSA. The V and J ends lost 1 base and 6 bases respectively, with 15 bases between them. The whole variable domain, filled in from reference TRBV7-2 and TRBJ1-1, reads GAGVSQSPSNKVTEKGKDVELRCDPISGHTALYWYRQSLGQGLEFLIYFQGNSAPDKSGLPSDRFSAERTGGSVSTLTIQRTQQEDSAVYLCASSLEGGKFAEAFFGQGTRLTVV.

This chain links TRBV27 with TRBJ1-4, with TRBD1 matching 9 bases. There are 18 residues in the CDR3. The V segment lost 6 bases and the J segment 7 bases; nucleotides outside the gene matches: 18. From germline, CDR1 is MNHEY and CDR2 SMNVEV (reference sequence). Here the CDR3 DNA reads TGTGCCAGCAGCCTCCGGGGACAGGGAAGCAGGGACGGTGAAAAACTGTTTTTT. It is translated as CASSLRGQGSRDGEKLFF.

The chain combines TRBV20-1 with TRBJ2-6; possibly TRBD1 for D (6 bases). The CDR3 runs 14 residues. Germline V gene sequence: CDR1 DFQATT, CDR2 SNEGSKA (reference sequence). V lost 8 bases and J 1 base, leaving 12 bases between the germline ends. CDR3 protein: CSPDRGSGANVLTF. The CDR3 coding sequence is TGCAGTCCGGACAGAGGATCTGGGGCCAACGTCCTGACTTTC.

This clonotype occurred many times. The V and J genes are TRBV6-5 and TRBJ1-2; 10 nucleotides match TRBD1. CDR1 MNHEY and CDR2 SVGAGI come from the germline V gene. The CDR3 covers 15 residues. Unmatched junction bases numbered 4, after V lost 2 bases and J lost 4 bases. CDR3 region: CASSYRDRGPYGYTF. CDR3 nucleotide sequence: TGTGCCAGCAGTTACCGGGACAGGGGCCCCTATGGCTACACCTTC.

The chain couples TRBV5-1 to TRBJ1-2; 7 bases align to TRBD1. The J segment lost 3 bases and the V segment lost 5 bases, leaving 13 bases of the junction unmatched. Germline lookup yields CDR1 SGHRS and CDR2 YFSETQ. The CDR3 length is 16 residues. This CDR3 is CASSEGGLPLDYGYTF. As DNA, the CDR3 is TGCGCCAGCAGTGAAGGGGGCCTCCCGCTAGACTATGGCTACACCTTC.

This clonotype was found a few times. The rearrangement uses TRBV6-2 or TRBV6-3 and TRBJ1-6; no definite D call. Trimming shortened V by 7 bases and J by 14 bases, and 21 bases separated the two germline ends. The germline V gene has CDR1 MNHEY and CDR2 SVGEGT. The CDR3 is 14 residues long. CDR3 loop: CASTLGKSARALHF. In DNA form, the CDR3 reads TGTGCCAGCACGCTGGGGAAGAGTGCCCGGGCCCTCCACTTT.